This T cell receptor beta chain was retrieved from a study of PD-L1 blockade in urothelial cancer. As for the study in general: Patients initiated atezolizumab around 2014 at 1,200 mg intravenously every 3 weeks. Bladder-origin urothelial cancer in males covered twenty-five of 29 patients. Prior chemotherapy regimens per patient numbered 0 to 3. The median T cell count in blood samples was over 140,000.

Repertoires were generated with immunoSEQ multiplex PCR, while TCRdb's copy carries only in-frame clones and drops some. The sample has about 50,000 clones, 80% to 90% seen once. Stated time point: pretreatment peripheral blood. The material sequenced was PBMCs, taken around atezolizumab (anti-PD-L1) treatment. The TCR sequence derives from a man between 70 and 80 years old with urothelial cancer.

CDR3 loop: CSVAGGGLKNTEAFF. The CDR3 DNA is TGCAGCGTTGCCGGCGGGGGGCTAAAGAACACTGAAGCTTTCTTT. The rearrangement joins TRBV29-1 to TRBJ1-1; a weak D match, TRBD1 (6 bases). V dropped 4 bases and J dropped 1 base, with 16 bases sitting between them. The CDR3 is 15 amino acids. Germline assignment: CDR1 SQVTM and CDR2 ANQGSEA.